These 26 T cell receptor beta chains were sequenced from one sample in a study of blood T cell repertoires in COVID-19. The assay was immunoSEQ multiplex PCR, and TCRdb's table has in-frame clones only and misses some. The data show tens of thousands of clones, around 81% seen once. The source material was peripheral blood. The receptors derive from a man older than 75 with COVID-19, enrolled during active disease.

The CDR3 protein is CASSVLTGGQGNEKLFF. CDR3 nucleotide sequence: TGTGCCAGCAGCGTCCTCACGGGGGGGCAGGGTAATGAAAAACTGTTTTTT. J is TRBJ1-4 and V is TRBV9; D might be TRBD1 (6 bases). The CDR3 is made up of 17 amino acids. V lost 2 bases to trimming and J lost 4 bases, with 18 bases between them. Germline loops: CDR1 SGDLS, CDR2 YYNGEE. Full variable domain (outside the CDR3, taken from reference TRBV9 and TRBJ1-4): DSGVTQTPKHLITATGQRVTLRCSPRSGDLSVYWYQQSLDQGLQFLIQYYNGEERAKGNILERFSAQQFPDLHSELNLSSLELGDSALYFCASSVLTGGQGNEKLFFGSGTQLSVL.

This rearrangement joins TRBV6-2 or TRBV6-3 to TRBJ1-2, with D tentatively TRBD1 (6 bases). The CDR3 covers 15 residues. V dropped 2 bases and J dropped 2 bases, with 12 bases sitting between them. CDR1 is MNHEY and CDR2 is SVGEGT in the germline V gene. This chain's CDR3 is CASSYRDTGNYGYTF. The CDR3 bases are TGTGCCAGCAGTTACCGGGACACAGGAAACTATGGCTACACCTTC.

This chain uses TRBV9 with TRBJ1-3; 7 nucleotides line up with TRBD1. The CDR3 contains 18 residues. V dropped 0 bases and J dropped 0; count of bases not matched to a gene: 9. Looked up from germline, CDR1 is SGDLS and CDR2 is YYNGEE. In nucleotides, the CDR3 is TGTGCCAGCAGCGTAGATCTAGGGGGCCGGAGCTCTGGAAACACCATATATTTT. Protein sequence: CASSVDLGGRSSGNTIYF.

CDR3 protein: CASSLARSYEQYV. DNA of the CDR3: TGTGCCAGCAGCTTGGCCAGGTCCTACGAGCAGTACGTC. The chain links TRBV7-2 to TRBJ2-7; no firm D call. The CDR3 contains 13 residues. Germline-derived CDR1 and CDR2 are SGHTA and FQGNSA. The germline V and J ends were trimmed by 3 bases and 1 base, with 7 bases remaining between them.

There are a few counts of this clone. The rearrangement joins TRBV7-2 to TRBJ1-5, with D perhaps TRBD1 (5 bases). This CDR3 region has 14 residues. The V end lost 4 bases, the J end lost 3 bases, and 10 bases lay between the germline ends. CDR1 SGHTA and CDR2 FQGNSA come from the germline V gene. CDR3 residues: CASSSQGTNQPQHF. Written as DNA, the CDR3 is TGTGCCAGCAGCTCTCAGGGTACCAATCAGCCCCAGCATTTT.

The rearrangement links TRBV19 to TRBJ2-1; 7 bases map to TRBD2. The V and J ends lost 6 bases and 2 bases, in that order; junction bases with no gene match: 7. This CDR3 has 15 amino acids. Germline CDR1 LNHDA, CDR2 SQIVND (reference sequence). CDR3 amino acids: CASSRVAGPYNEQFF. Written as DNA, the CDR3 is TGTGCCAGTAGCCGGGTAGCGGGTCCCTACAATGAGCAGTTCTTC.

The V call is TRBV7-2, the J call TRBJ1-4; D may be TRBD1 (6 bases). Germline V CDR1 and CDR2: SGHTA, FQGNSA. The CDR3 runs 15 residues. V was pared by 4 bases and J by 0 bases, with 9 bases between. CDR3 nucleotides: TGTGCCAGCAGCTCGACAGGCTCAACTAATGAAAAACTGTTTTTT. It encodes CASSSTGSTNEKLFF.

This chain uses TRBV5-1 with TRBJ1-2; the D gene is possibly TRBD1 (6 bases). Looked up from germline, CDR1 is SGHRS and CDR2 is YFSETQ. CDR3 size: 16 residues. V was shortened by 3 bases and J by 0 bases, with 15 bases between the two germline ends. CDR3 protein: CASSSADRSPNYGYTF. CDR3 coding DNA: TGCGCCAGCAGCTCCGCCGACAGGTCTCCTAACTATGGCTACACCTTC.

The chain joins TRBV6-2 or TRBV6-3 to TRBJ1-2; D gene uncertain. This CDR3 has 12 amino acids. CDR1 and CDR2 (germline): MNHEY, SVGEGT. V gave up 5 bases and J gave up 3 bases, with 7 bases separating them. The CDR3 DNA is TGTGCCAGCAGTGTGGTAGACTATGGCTACACCTTC. Its protein is CASSVVDYGYTF.

The J gene is TRBJ1-2, the V gene TRBV7-8; the match to TRBD1 covers 8 bases. The V and J ends lost 1 base and 5 bases, in that order; junction bases with no gene match: 12. CDR1 and CDR2 from the germline V gene are SGHVS and FQNEAQ. CDR3 length: 17 residues. CDR3 region: CASSLGRTGTRGYGYTF. The CDR3 nucleotides are TGTGCCAGCAGCTTAGGGCGGACAGGGACGAGAGGGTATGGCTACACCTTC.

The chain employs TRBV21-1 and TRBJ2-7; TRBD1 is the table's D call, not checked against the DNA. TRBV21-1 counts as a pseudogene. This CDR3 region has 16 residues. The chain's CDR3 is CASSKGGGGQGYEQYV. The DNA of the CDR3 is TGTGCCAGCAGCAAAGGAGGGGGTGGACAGGGCTACGAGCAGTACGTC.

The table lists this clone with a count of one. The J gene is TRBJ2-5, the V gene TRBV3-1 (or the pseudogene TRBV3-2); D might be TRBD2 (6 bases). The V and J ends lost 4 bases and 5 bases respectively, with 14 bases between them. CDR1 and CDR2 (germline): LGHDT, YNNKEL (reference sequence). The CDR3 consists of 14 residues. Written as DNA, the CDR3 is TGTGCCAGCAGCCCGCGGTTCGGAGGGGAGACCCAGTACTTC. Its translation is CASSPRFGGETQYF.

The V and J genes are TRBV9 and TRBJ1-5, with 9 bases matching TRBD1. Trimming removed 3 bases from V and 0 bases from J; junction bases left unmatched: 4. Germline CDR1 SGDLS, CDR2 YYNGEE. CDR3 length: 16 residues. The CDR3 sequence: CASSAGTGSSNQPQHF. The CDR3 DNA sequence: TGTGCCAGCAGCGCGGGGACAGGGAGTAGCAATCAGCCCCAGCATTTT.

The genes are TRBV3-1 (or the pseudogene TRBV3-2) and TRBJ1-4, with TRBD1 identical over 9 bases. V dropped 0 bases and J dropped 13; count of bases not matched to a gene: 12. In germline, CDR1 is LGHDT, CDR2 YNNKEL (reference sequence). The CDR3 extends over 16 amino acids. This chain's CDR3 is CASSQDTGTGLHRLFF. CDR3 nucleotide sequence: TGTGCCAGCAGCCAAGATACCGGGACAGGGCTCCATCGACTGTTTTTT.

The genes are TRBV27 and TRBJ1-4, with 11 positions matching TRBD1. The germline V gene has CDR1 MNHEY and CDR2 SMNVEV (reference sequence). CDR3 length: 17 residues. V was pared by 5 bases and J by 5 bases, with 10 bases of the junction left unmatched. The DNA of the CDR3 is TGTGCCAGCAGTCCTAGGCTGGGACAGGGGGGCAATGAAAAACTGTTTTTT. Protein product: CASSPRLGQGGNEKLFF.

The rearrangement joins TRBV5-8 to TRBJ2-3, with 8 bases matching TRBD1. This CDR3 spans 15 amino acids. The germline V gene has CDR1 SGHTS and CDR2 YDEGEE. Unmatched junction bases numbered 5, after V lost 0 bases and J lost 5 bases. The CDR3 DNA follows: TGTGCCAGCAGCTTGGGACAGGGGCCGAGAGATACGCAGTATTTT. Translated, it gives CASSLGQGPRDTQYF. The full variable domain, its missing parts supplied by reference TRBV5-8 and TRBJ2-3, is EAGVTQSPTHLIKTRGQQATLRCSPISGHTSVYWYQQALGLGLQFLLWYDEGEERNRGNFPPRFSGRQFPNYSSELNVNALELEDSALYLCASSLGQGPRDTQYFGPGTRLTVL.

This chain links TRBV7-2 with TRBJ1-1; 9 positions agree with TRBD1. From germline, CDR1 is SGHTA and CDR2 FQGNSA. J was trimmed by 1 base and V by 5 bases; bases with no gene match: 8. The CDR3 runs to 16 residues. CDR3 region: CASSPGQGRGNTEAFF. The CDR3 nucleotides are TGTGCCAGCAGCCCGGGACAGGGACGGGGGAACACTGAAGCTTTCTTT.

This clone was found once. This chain connects TRBV10-3 to TRBJ1-4, with 9 bases fitting TRBD1. The CDR3 consists of 14 residues. Germline CDR1 reads ENHRY; CDR2 reads SYGVKD. J was trimmed by 3 bases and V by 10 bases; bases with no gene match: 6. The CDR3 DNA reads TGTGCCAGCCGTCGGACAGGGGCTAATGAAAAACTGTTTTTT. This codes for CASRRTGANEKLFF.

V usage is TRBV19 and J usage is TRBJ2-5; TRBD2 aligns across 9 bases. The germline V gene has CDR1 LNHDA and CDR2 SQIVND (reference sequence). The CDR3 is made up of 18 amino acids. V lost 3 bases, J lost 2 bases, and 13 bases stayed unmatched. The CDR3 loop is CASSIGLAGSIGQETQYF. For the CDR3, the DNA is TGTGCCAGTAGTATCGGGCTAGCGGGGAGTATAGGGCAAGAGACCCAGTACTTC.

The rearrangement links TRBV9 to TRBJ2-7; 10 positions agree with TRBD1. J lost 2 bases, V lost 2 bases, and 1 base had no gene match. The CDR3 loop spans 14 amino acids. Germline loops: CDR1 SGDLS, CDR2 YYNGEE. The CDR3 loop is CASSVGQGPYEQYF. CDR3 DNA sequence: TGTGCCAGCAGCGTGGGACAGGGGCCCTACGAGCAGTACTTC.

V and J are TRBV9 and TRBJ1-6; TRBD1 agrees at 9 bases. V lost 0 bases and J lost 0; bases outside the gene matches: 7. Germline loops: CDR1 SGDLS, CDR2 YYNGEE. This CDR3 has 19 amino acids. The CDR3 here is CASSVATGGTNSYNSPLHF. The CDR3 DNA follows: TGTGCCAGCAGCGTAGCTACAGGGGGCACTAACTCCTATAATTCACCCCTCCACTTT. Using reference TRBV9 and TRBJ1-6 for the parts outside the CDR3, the full variable domain is DSGVTQTPKHLITATGQRVTLRCSPRSGDLSVYWYQQSLDQGLQFLIQYYNGEERAKGNILERFSAQQFPDLHSELNLSSLELGDSALYFCASSVATGGTNSYNSPLHFGNGTRLTVT.

The CDR3 nucleotides read TGTGCCAGCAGCTTGGAGGCAGGGGACACTGAAGCTTTCTTT. Residues: CASSLEAGDTEAFF. The chain combines TRBV5-4 with TRBJ1-1, with D tentatively TRBD1 (6 bases). Deletions cut 0 bases from V and 3 bases from J, with 9 bases between. The V gene's germline CDR1 is SGHNT and CDR2 YYREEE (reference sequence). There are 14 residues in the CDR3.

Notes on this clone: One end of the junction does not line up with germline, which may come from a read error. The rearrangement links TRBV2 to TRBJ1-6; 9 bases are shared with TRBD1. The CDR3 sequence is 13 residues long. Germline CDR1 and CDR2: SNHLY and FYNNEI. CDR3: CASSDPGTGTPPF. The CDR3 DNA reads as TGTGCCAGCAGTGATCCCGGGACAGGGACGCCCCCCTTT.

This clone occurred once. The chain uses TRBV5-4 and TRBJ2-5, with 7 nucleotides matching TRBD1. Unmatched junction bases numbered 3, after V lost 3 bases and J lost 1 base. The V gene's germline CDR1 is SGHNT and CDR2 YYREEE (reference sequence). The CDR3 loop spans 14 amino acids. Written as DNA, the CDR3 is TGTGCCAGCAGCTCGACAGGGTCCCAAGAGACCCAGTACTTC. This sequence encodes CASSSTGSQETQYF.

The rearrangement links TRBV9 to TRBJ2-3; D is perhaps TRBD2 (6 bases). The V end lost 5 bases, the J end lost 0 bases, and 16 bases lay between the germline ends. CDR1 is SGDLS, CDR2 YYNGEE, per germline. This CDR3 has 16 residues. The CDR3 region is CASSRRRVESTDTQYF. The CDR3 DNA reads as TGTGCCAGCAGTCGTCGGAGGGTAGAGAGCACAGATACGCAGTATTTT. The full variable domain, with the rest looked up from reference TRBV9 and TRBJ2-3, is DSGVTQTPKHLITATGQRVTLRCSPRSGDLSVYWYQQSLDQGLQFLIQYYNGEERAKGNILERFSAQQFPDLHSELNLSSLELGDSALYFCASSRRRVESTDTQYFGPGTRLTVL.

The chain links TRBV5-1 to TRBJ2-5; no clear D gene. The germline gives CDR1 SGHRS, CDR2 YFSETQ. There are 13 residues in the CDR3. V was trimmed by 2 bases and J by 2 bases, leaving 7 bases between them. The CDR3 loop reads CASSLPRQETQYF. CDR3 sequence (DNA): TGCGCCAGCAGCTTACCTCGGCAAGAGACCCAGTACTTC.